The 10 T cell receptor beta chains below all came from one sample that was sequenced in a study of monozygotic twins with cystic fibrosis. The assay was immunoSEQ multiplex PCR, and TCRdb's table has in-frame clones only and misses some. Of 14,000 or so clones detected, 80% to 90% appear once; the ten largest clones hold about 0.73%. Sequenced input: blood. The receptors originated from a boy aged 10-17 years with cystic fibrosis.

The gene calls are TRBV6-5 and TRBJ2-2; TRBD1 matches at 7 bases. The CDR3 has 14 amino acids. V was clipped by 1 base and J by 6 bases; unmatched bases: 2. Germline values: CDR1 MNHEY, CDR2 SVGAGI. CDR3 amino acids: CASSYFGQAGELFF. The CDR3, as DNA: TGTGCCAGCAGTTACTTTGGACAGGCCGGGGAGCTGTTTTTT.

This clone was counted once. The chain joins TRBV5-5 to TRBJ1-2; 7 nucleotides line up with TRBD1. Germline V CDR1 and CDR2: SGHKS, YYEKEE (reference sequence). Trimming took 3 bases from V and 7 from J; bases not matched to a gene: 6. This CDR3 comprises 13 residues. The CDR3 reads CASSSTGVAGYTF. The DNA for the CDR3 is TGTGCCAGCAGCTCTACAGGGGTGGCTGGCTACACCTTC.

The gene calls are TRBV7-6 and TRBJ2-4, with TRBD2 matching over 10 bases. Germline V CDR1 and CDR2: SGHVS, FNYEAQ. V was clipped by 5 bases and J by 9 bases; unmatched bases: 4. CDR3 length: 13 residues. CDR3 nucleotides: TGTGCCAGCAGCGCTCGGACTAGCGGCATTCAGTACTTC. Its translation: CASSARTSGIQYF.

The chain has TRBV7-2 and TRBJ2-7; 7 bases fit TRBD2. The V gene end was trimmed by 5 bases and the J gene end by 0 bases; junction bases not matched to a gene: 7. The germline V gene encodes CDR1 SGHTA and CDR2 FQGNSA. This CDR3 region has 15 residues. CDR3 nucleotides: TGTGCCAGCAGCCAAGCGGGACTCCGCTCCTACGAGCAGTACTTC. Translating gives CASSQAGLRSYEQYF.

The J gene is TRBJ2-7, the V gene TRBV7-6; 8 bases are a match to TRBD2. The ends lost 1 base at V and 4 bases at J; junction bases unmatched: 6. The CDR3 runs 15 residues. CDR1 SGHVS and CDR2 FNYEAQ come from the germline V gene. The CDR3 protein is CASSLVGGGTYEQYF. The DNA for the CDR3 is TGTGCCAGCAGCTTAGTAGGCGGGGGGACGTACGAGCAGTACTTC.

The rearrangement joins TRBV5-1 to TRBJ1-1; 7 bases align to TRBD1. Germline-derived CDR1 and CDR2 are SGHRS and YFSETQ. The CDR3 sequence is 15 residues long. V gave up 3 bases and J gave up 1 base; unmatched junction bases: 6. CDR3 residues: CASSSLQGRNTEAFF. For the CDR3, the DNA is TGCGCCAGCAGCTCCCTACAGGGGCGGAACACTGAAGCTTTCTTT.

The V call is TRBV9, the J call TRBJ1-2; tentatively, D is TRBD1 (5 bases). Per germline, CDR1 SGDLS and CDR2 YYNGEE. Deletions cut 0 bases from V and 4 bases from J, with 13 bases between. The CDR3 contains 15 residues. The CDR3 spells CASSVDQGPGYGYTF. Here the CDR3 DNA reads TGTGCCAGCAGCGTAGATCAGGGTCCGGGCTATGGCTACACCTTC.

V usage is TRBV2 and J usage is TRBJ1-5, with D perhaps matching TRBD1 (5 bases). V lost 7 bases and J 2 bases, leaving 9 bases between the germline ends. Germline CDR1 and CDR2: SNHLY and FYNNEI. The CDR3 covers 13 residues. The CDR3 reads CASTGSRNQPQHF. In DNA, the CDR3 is TGTGCCAGCACAGGGTCCCGCAATCAGCCCCAGCATTTT. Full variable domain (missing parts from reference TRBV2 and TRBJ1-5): EPEVTQTPSHQVTQMGQEVILRCVPISNHLYFYWYRQILGQKVEFLVSFYNNEISEKSEIFDDQFSVERPDGSNFTLKIRSTKLEDSAMYFCASTGSRNQPQHFGDGTRLSIL.

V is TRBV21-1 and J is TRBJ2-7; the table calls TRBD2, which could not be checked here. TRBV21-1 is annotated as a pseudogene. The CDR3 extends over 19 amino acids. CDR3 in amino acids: CASSAHYGLAGVKTYEQYF. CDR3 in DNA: TGTGCCAGCAGCGCACACTACGGACTAGCGGGGGTAAAAACCTACGAGCAGTACTTC.

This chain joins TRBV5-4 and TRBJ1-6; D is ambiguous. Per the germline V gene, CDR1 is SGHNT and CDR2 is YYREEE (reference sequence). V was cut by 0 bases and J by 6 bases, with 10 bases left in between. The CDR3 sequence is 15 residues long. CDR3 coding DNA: TGTGCCAGCAGCTTGGATGGACGCTTTAATTCACCCCTCCACTTT. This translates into CASSLDGRFNSPLHF. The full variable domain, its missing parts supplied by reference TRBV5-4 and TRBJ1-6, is ETGVTQSPTHLIKTRGQQVTLRCSSQSGHNTVSWYQQALGQGPQFIFQYYREEENGRGNFPPRFSGLQFPNYSSELNVNALELDDSALYLCASSLDGRFNSPLHFGNGTRLTVT.